These 20 T cell receptor beta chains originate from one sample sequenced in a study of shared clonotypes between healthy human individuals. Some clones are missing from TCRdb's copy, which holds only in-frame ones; the method was immunoSEQ multiplex PCR. The data contain about 700,000 clones, approximately 74% of them seen just once; the ten biggest clones take up less than 2%. Sequenced material: memory CD4+ T cells sorted from blood. Subset given: CD45RA-negative fraction. These receptors came from a young woman in good health.

The gene calls are TRBV5-4 and TRBJ1-4; 7 bases are a match to TRBD1. J lost 8 bases, V lost 0 bases, and 13 bases had no gene match. CDR1 is SGHNT, CDR2 YYREEE, per germline (reference sequence). The CDR3 loop spans 17 amino acids. Written as DNA, the CDR3 is TGTGCCAGCAGCTTGGGGGGGATGACAGGGAGAGGCGAAAAACTGTTTTTT. It encodes CASSLGGMTGRGEKLFF.

J is TRBJ2-7 and V is TRBV7-2; weak D call: TRBD2 (6 bases). Germline CDR1 is SGHTA and CDR2 is FQGNSA. The CDR3 covers 15 residues. V was shortened by 1 base and J by 2 bases, with 12 bases between the two germline ends. CDR3 sequence (DNA): TGTGCCAGCAGCTTAGAGACGGGAGTAACCTACGAGCAGTACTTC. This codes for CASSLETGVTYEQYF.

The rearrangement uses TRBV5-4 and TRBJ2-5, with 10 bases lining up with TRBD1. CDR3 length equals 16 residues. The V gene end was trimmed by 4 bases and the J gene end by 5 bases; junction bases not matched to a gene: 11. Germline CDR1 SGHNT, CDR2 YYREEE (reference sequence). This CDR3 is CASSPKMGQGWETQYF. In nucleotides, the CDR3 is TGTGCCAGCAGCCCCAAGATGGGACAGGGGTGGGAGACCCAGTACTTC.

The genes are TRBV6-5 and TRBJ2-1; 7 bases align to TRBD2. The CDR3 has 15 amino acids. CDR1 is MNHEY and CDR2 is SVGAGI in the germline V gene. V lost 4 bases, J lost 9 bases, and 12 bases stayed unmatched. CDR3 sequence: CASSSGGKGEGEQFF. The CDR3 nucleotides are TGTGCCAGCAGTTCGGGGGGAAAAGGGGAAGGTGAGCAGTTCTTC.

The rearrangement links TRBV10-1 to TRBJ1-1, with 7 positions matching TRBD1. The CDR3 extends over 14 amino acids. CDR1 WNHNN and CDR2 SYGVQD come from the germline V gene (reference sequence). The V and J ends lost 5 bases and 0 bases, in that order; junction bases with no gene match: 3. The CDR3 loop reads CASSTGTVNTEAFF. Here the CDR3 DNA reads TGCGCCAGCAGTACCGGGACAGTGAACACTGAAGCTTTCTTT.

The rearrangement uses TRBV27 and TRBJ2-5, with TRBD1 identical over 7 bases. The CDR3 consists of 15 residues. The V segment lost 6 bases and the J segment 5 bases; nucleotides outside the gene matches: 12. Germline lookup yields CDR1 MNHEY and CDR2 SMNVEV (reference sequence). The CDR3 region is CASSPGTVGFETQYF. CDR3 in DNA: TGTGCCAGCAGCCCCGGGACAGTTGGGTTTGAGACCCAGTACTTC.

V gene TRBV19 combines with J gene TRBJ1-2; D call uncertain. The CDR3 is made up of 15 amino acids. Trimming pared 3 bases from V and 4 bases from J, leaving 15 bases between. CDR1 and CDR2 (germline): LNHDA, SQIVND (reference sequence). CDR3 sequence: CASSIGGLLGYGYTF. The CDR3 DNA sequence: TGTGCCAGTAGTATCGGCGGGTTATTGGGCTATGGCTACACCTTC.

This chain's CDR3 is CASSLGPSSGGQETQYF. DNA for the CDR3: TGCGCCAGCAGCTTGGGACCTTCCAGCGGGGGACAAGAGACCCAGTACTTC. V usage is TRBV5-1 and J usage is TRBJ2-5, with 8 bases identical to TRBD2. From germline, CDR1 is SGHRS and CDR2 YFSETQ. The ends lost 0 bases at V and 2 bases at J; junction bases unmatched: 9. The CDR3 is 17 residues long.

The chain recombines TRBV10-3 with TRBJ2-3, with TRBD1 identical over 7 bases. After removal of 3 bases from V and 4 bases from J, the junction contained 4 bases not matched to a gene. The CDR3 has 14 residues. Germline lookup yields CDR1 ENHRY and CDR2 SYGVKD. CDR3 nucleotide sequence: TGTGCCATCAGTGACGGGACAGCTGCAGATACGCAGTATTTT. It yields the protein CAISDGTAADTQYF.

This rearrangement joins TRBV2 to TRBJ2-1, with TRBD2 matching over 10 bases. V trimming: 5 bases; J trimming: 9 bases; junction bases outside the gene matches: 1. The CDR3 has 12 amino acids. Germline CDR1 is SNHLY and CDR2 is FYNNEI. The chain's CDR3 is CASSLAGGEQFF. The CDR3 nucleotides are TGTGCCAGCAGTTTAGCGGGAGGTGAGCAGTTCTTC. The whole variable domain, filled in from reference TRBV2 and TRBJ2-1, reads EPEVTQTPSHQVTQMGQEVILRCVPISNHLYFYWYRQILGQKVEFLVSFYNNEISEKSEIFDDQFSVERPDGSNFTLKIRSTKLEDSAMYFCASSLAGGEQFFGPGTRLTVL.

This rearrangement joins TRBV28 to TRBJ2-2; TRBD2 is a possible D gene (5 bases). V was cut by 6 bases and J by 1 base, with 9 bases left in between. Germline assignment: CDR1 MDHEN and CDR2 SYDVKM. The CDR3 runs 14 residues. The CDR3 DNA is TGTGCCAGCAGATTTGGACTGAACACCGGGGAGCTGTTTTTT. It yields the protein CASRFGLNTGELFF.

J is TRBJ2-7 and V is TRBV11-2, with unresolved D. Germline CDR1 reads SGHAT; CDR2 reads FQNNGV. This CDR3 is 14 amino acids long. Trimming took 6 bases from V and 2 from J, leaving 14 bases between them. The CDR3: CASRSVGRPYEQYF. For the CDR3, the DNA is TGTGCCAGCAGGTCAGTCGGACGGCCCTACGAGCAGTACTTC.

The chain employs TRBV29-1 and TRBJ2-7; 8 bases agree with TRBD1. Germline V gene lookup returns CDR1 SQVTM and CDR2 ANQGSEA. The CDR3 spans 13 residues. Germline trimming cut 5 bases from V and 4 bases from J; bases unmatched to any gene: 7. The CDR3 protein is CSVSPGQEYEQYF. In DNA form, the CDR3 reads TGCAGCGTTTCGCCGGGACAGGAGTACGAGCAGTACTTC.

This chain uses TRBV4-2 with TRBJ1-2; TRBD1 might be the D (5 bases). Germline CDR1 LGHNA, CDR2 YNFKEQ. Trimming removed 5 bases from V and 6 bases from J, with 22 bases in between. The CDR3 is 16 amino acids. The CDR3 region is CASSVRQGELRNGYTF. CDR3 in DNA: TGTGCCAGCAGCGTAAGGCAGGGCGAGTTGCGCAATGGCTACACCTTC.

V gene TRBV7-9 combines with J gene TRBJ2-2; D gene uncertain. CDR1 and CDR2 from the germline V gene are SEHNR and FQNEAQ (reference sequence). Trimming left V 1 base short and J 1 base short, with 4 bases between. The length of the CDR3 is 14 residues. The CDR3: CASSLVQNTGELFF. The DNA for the CDR3 is TGTGCCAGCAGCTTAGTTCAGAACACCGGGGAGCTGTTTTTT.

V is TRBV25-1 and J is TRBJ2-7; TRBD2 might be the D (6 bases). Trimming cost V 4 bases and J 5 bases, with 15 bases left between them. CDR1 MGHDK and CDR2 SYGVNS come from the germline V gene. This CDR3 has 14 amino acids. This CDR3 reads CASSGIGRIHEQYF. In DNA form, the CDR3 reads TGTGCCAGCAGTGGTATAGGGAGGATCCACGAGCAGTACTTC.

The V gene is TRBV30, the J gene TRBJ2-7; tentatively, D is TRBD2 (5 bases). V was cut by 4 bases and J by 5 bases, with 12 bases left in between. Germline V gives CDR1 GTSNPN, CDR2 SVGIG (reference sequence). The CDR3 spans 12 residues. The CDR3 reads CAWTTSGNEQYF. In DNA form, the CDR3 reads TGTGCCTGGACAACTAGTGGAAACGAGCAGTACTTC.

This clone was seen at least ten times. The chain uses TRBV27 and TRBJ2-1, with D perhaps TRBD2 (6 bases). Looked up from germline, CDR1 is MNHEY and CDR2 is SMNVEV (reference sequence). Trimming removed 3 bases at V and 6 bases at J, with 15 bases between. This CDR3 has 15 residues. CDR3 coding DNA: TGTGCCAGCAGTTTTACTAGCCTAATCATCAATGAGCAGTTCTTC. It translates to CASSFTSLIINEQFF.

Remarks on this clone: The junction departs from germline at one end; a sequencing error may be responsible. The same CDR3 arises from other DNA sequences in this sample as well. V is TRBV7-2 and J is TRBJ2-5, with TRBD2 identical over 10 bases. CDR1 SGHTA and CDR2 FQGNSA come from the germline V gene. CDR3 length: 16 residues. The CDR3 DNA sequence: TGTGCCAGCAGTTTAGGGGGGCTAGCGGGAGTGGAGACCCAGTACTTC. It specifies CASSLGGLAGVETQYF.

CDR3 protein: CASSSPATDTQYF. CDR3 nucleotides: TGTGCCAGCAGCTCCCCGGCCACAGATACGCAGTATTTT. The V gene is TRBV7-9, the J gene TRBJ2-3; D unresolved. Trimming pared 4 bases from V and 2 bases from J, leaving 7 bases between. The CDR3 totals 13 residues. The V gene's germline CDR1 is SEHNR and CDR2 FQNEAQ (reference sequence).